The 2 T cell receptor beta chains below all came from one sample that was sequenced in a study of CD8 T cells in ankylosing spondylitis. One entry per CDR3 protein results from TCRdb running MiXCR on the 5' RACE reads. The data contain under 170,000 distinct CDR3 sequences, under 45% of them singletons. Sequenced material: synovial fluid, either unsorted or a sorted T cell fraction (not recorded which). All receptors come from a male donor with ankylosing spondylitis.

The chain is built from TRBV11-1 and TRBJ2-6; D not resolved. With 1 base removed from V and 5 bases from J, the gap between germline ends came to 15 bases. Per germline, CDR1 SGHAT and CDR2 FQDESV (reference sequence). There are 17 residues in the CDR3. CDR3 nucleotides: TGTGCCAGCAGCTTAGAGGTACGAGTGCCCCGGGCCAACGTCCTGACTTTC. Protein: CASSLEVRVPRANVLTF.

V and J are TRBV21-1 and TRBJ2-7; the D call TRBD2 from the table was never checked on the DNA. TRBV21-1 is an annotated pseudogene. The length of the CDR3 is 16 residues. This chain's CDR3 is CASSTRLAGPTYEQYF. For the CDR3, the DNA is TGTGCCAGCAGCACCCGCCTGGCAGGGCCCACCTACGAGCAGTACTTC.